This T cell receptor beta chain was captured by sequencing in a study of control samples from healthy donors and cancer patients. Sequencing used immunoSEQ multiplex PCR; TCRdb keeps in-frame clones, though not all of them. The repertoire holds about 250,000 clones, with over 75% as singletons. This clone appeared once. This clonotype was obtained from a woman in her fifties or sixties with lung cancer. The specimen was PBMCs.

The CDR3 here is CASTKPGQRETQYF. In DNA, the CDR3 is TGTGCCAGCACCAAGCCCGGACAGAGAGAGACCCAGTACTTC. V is TRBV6-5 and J is TRBJ2-5; D possibly corresponds to TRBD1 (6 bases). CDR3 length: 14 amino acids. Germline CDR1 and CDR2: MNHEY and SVGAGI. V shed 7 bases and J shed 4 bases, with 16 bases lying between them.